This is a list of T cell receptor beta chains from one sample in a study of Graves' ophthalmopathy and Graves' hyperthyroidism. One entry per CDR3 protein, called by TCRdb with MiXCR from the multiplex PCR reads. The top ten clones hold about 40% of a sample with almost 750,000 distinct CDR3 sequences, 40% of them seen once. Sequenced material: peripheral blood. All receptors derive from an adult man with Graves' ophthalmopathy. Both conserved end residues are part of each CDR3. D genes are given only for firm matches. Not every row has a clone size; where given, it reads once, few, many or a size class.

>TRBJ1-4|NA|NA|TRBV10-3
CAISPGGREKLFF
TGTGCCATCAGCCCCGGGGGACGGGAAAAACTGTTTTTT
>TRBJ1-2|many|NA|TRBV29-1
CSVEATGYTF
TGCAGCGTTGAAGCGACCGGCTACACCTTC
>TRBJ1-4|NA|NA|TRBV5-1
CASVRAPGSNEKLFF
TGCGCCAGCGTTCGGGCCCCAGGGTCTAATGAAAAACTGTTTTTT
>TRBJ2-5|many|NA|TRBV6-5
CASSRTGLGETQYF
TGTGCCAGCAGTCGTACAGGATTGGGGGAGACCCAGTACTTC
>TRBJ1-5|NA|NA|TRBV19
CASSIKSPLKWTARNQPQHF
TGTGCCAGTAGTATTAAGAGCCCCCTCAAGTGGACAGCACGCAATCAGCCCCAGCATTTT
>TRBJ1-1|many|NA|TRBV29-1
CSAELGGAFTEAFF
TGCAGCGCCGAGTTGGGGGGCGCGTTCACTGAAGCTTTCTTT
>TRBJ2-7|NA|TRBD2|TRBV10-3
CASSTSGNGEQYF
TGTGCCAGCAGCACTAGCGGGAACGGGGAGCAGTACTTC
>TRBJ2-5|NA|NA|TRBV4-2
CASSQDRSGVETQYF
TGTGCCAGCAGCCAAGATAGGTCAGGGGTGGAGACCCAGTACTTC
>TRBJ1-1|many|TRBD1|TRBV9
CASSRDRAGEAFF
TGTGCCAGCAGCAGGGACAGGGCAGGGGAAGCTTTCTTT
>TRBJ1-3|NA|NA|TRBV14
CASSLYGTEHYSSGNTIYF
TGTGCCAGCAGCCTCTACGGGACCGAACACTATAGCTCTGGAAACACCATATATTTT
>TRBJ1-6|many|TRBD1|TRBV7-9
CASSPRDRVDSPLHF
TGTGCCAGCAGCCCCCGGGACAGAGTGGATTCACCCCTCCACTTT
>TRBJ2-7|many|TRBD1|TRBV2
CASRDRVGEQYF
TGTGCCAGCAGGGACAGGGTGGGCGAGCAGTACTTC
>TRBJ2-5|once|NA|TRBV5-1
CASSQGRGPAQTQYF
TGCGCCAGCAGCCAAGGGCGGGGGCCGGCTCAGACCCAGTACTTC
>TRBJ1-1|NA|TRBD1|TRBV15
CATSRDSGTVAYEAFF
TGTGCCACCAGCAGAGATTCCGGGACAGTGGCCTACGAAGCTTTCTTT
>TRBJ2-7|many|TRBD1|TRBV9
CASSPRQGTTYEQYF
TGTGCCAGCAGCCCCCGACAGGGTACAACCTACGAGCAGTACTTC
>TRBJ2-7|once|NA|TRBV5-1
CACSPLDSSYEQYF
TGCGCCTGCAGCCCGTTGGACAGCTCCTACGAGCAGTACTTC
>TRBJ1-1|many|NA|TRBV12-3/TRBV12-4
CASRADGGTTEAFF
TGTGCCAGCAGGGCGGATGGGGGTACCACTGAAGCTTTCTTT
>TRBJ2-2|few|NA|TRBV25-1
CASTLTGMGTGELFF
TGTGCCAGCACCTTAACAGGGATGGGCACCGGGGAGCTGTTTTTT
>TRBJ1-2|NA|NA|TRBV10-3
CAISPGDYGYTF
TGTGCCATCAGCCCAGGGGATTATGGCTACACCTTC
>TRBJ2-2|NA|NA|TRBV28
CASSLSGTTGELFF
TGTGCCAGCAGTTTATCTGGGACCACCGGGGAGCTGTTTTTT
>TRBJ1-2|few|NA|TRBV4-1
CASSQDRGGRRYTF
TGTGCCAGCAGCCAAGATCGGGGGGGAAGGCGGTACACCTTC
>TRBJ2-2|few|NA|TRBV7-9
CASSFIDGELFF
TGTGCCAGCAGCTTTATTGACGGGGAGCTGTTTTTT
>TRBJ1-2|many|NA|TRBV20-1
CSARDRDRVYGYTF
TGCAGTGCTAGAGACCGCGACAGAGTCTATGGCTACACCTTC
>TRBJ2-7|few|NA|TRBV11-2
CASSLQRPQYF
TGTGCCAGCAGCTTACAGAGACCCCAGTACTTC
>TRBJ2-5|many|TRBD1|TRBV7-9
CASSLGQGKGETQYF
TGTGCCAGCAGCCTGGGACAGGGGAAAGGAGAGACCCAGTACTTC
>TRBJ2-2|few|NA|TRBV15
CATSRVLTRSGELFF
TGTGCCACCAGCAGAGTTCTGACCCGGAGCGGGGAGCTGTTTTTT
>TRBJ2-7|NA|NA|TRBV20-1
CSASLRQGGKYEQYF
TGCAGTGCTAGCCTGCGGCAGGGGGGCAAATACGAGCAGTACTTC
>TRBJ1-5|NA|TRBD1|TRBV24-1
CATSTRDRGHQPQHF
TGTGCCACCAGTACACGGGACAGGGGGCATCAGCCCCAGCATTTT
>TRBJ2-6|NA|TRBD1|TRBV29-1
CSVGQGAYVLTF
TGCAGCGTTGGACAGGGGGCCTACGTCCTGACTTTC
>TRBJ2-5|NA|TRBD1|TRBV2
CASKGAGVYQETQYF
TGTGCCAGCAAGGGGGCTGGGGTGTACCAAGAGACCCAGTACTTC
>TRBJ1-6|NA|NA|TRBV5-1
CASSATGTLGSPLHF
TGCGCCAGCAGCGCGACCGGGACTTTGGGTTCACCCCTCCACTTT
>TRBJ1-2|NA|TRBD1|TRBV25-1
CASSAYRGQYGYTF
TGTGCCAGCAGCGCCTACAGGGGGCAATATGGCTACACCTTC
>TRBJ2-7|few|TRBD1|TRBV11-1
CASSPQGVGYYEQYF
TGTGCCAGCAGCCCGCAGGGGGTGGGATACTACGAGCAGTACTTC
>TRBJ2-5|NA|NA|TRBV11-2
CASSLFWVASGQETQYF
TGTGCCAGCAGCTTATTCTGGGTAGCGTCTGGCCAAGAGACCCAGTACTTC
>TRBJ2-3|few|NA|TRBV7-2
CASTRDTSTDTQYF
TGTGCCAGCACACGGGACACTAGCACAGATACGCAGTATTTT
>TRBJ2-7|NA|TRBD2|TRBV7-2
CASRSLTGTSGAYEQYF
TGTGCCAGCAGATCACTTACCGGGACTAGCGGAGCCTACGAGCAGTACTTC
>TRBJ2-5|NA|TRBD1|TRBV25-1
CASSTRGTGGETQYF
TGTGCCAGCAGTACGCGGGGGACAGGGGGGGAGACCCAGTACTTC
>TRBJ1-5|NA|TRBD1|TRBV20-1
CSARTGNGPQHF
TGCAGTGCTCGGACAGGCAACGGGCCCCAGCATTTT
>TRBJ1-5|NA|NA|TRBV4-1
CASSQDGHGSNQPQHF
TGCGCCAGCAGCCAAGACGGGCACGGTAGCAATCAGCCCCAGCATTTT
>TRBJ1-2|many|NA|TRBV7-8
CASSLASTGGYTF
TGTGCCAGCAGCTTAGCGAGCACCGGGGGCTACACCTTC
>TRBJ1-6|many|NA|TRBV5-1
CASSLETINSPLHF
TGCGCCAGCAGCTTGGAGACAATAAATTCACCCCTCCACTTT
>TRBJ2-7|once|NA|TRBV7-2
CAQRLIGSYEQYF
TGTGCCCAGAGACTGATCGGCTCCTACGAGCAGTACTTC